This T cell receptor (beta chain) stems from a study of blood T cell repertoires in COVID-19. On the study more broadly: T cells, B-cell-depleted T cells, or PBMCs provided the cDNA or gDNA that served as material.

In the source study's methods: Scientists estimated how many nucleated cells there were by amplifying reference gene primers. Repertoires were generated with immunoSEQ multiplex PCR, while TCRdb's copy carries only in-frame clones and drops some. V and J calls and clone size are given by that table; D and trimming were obtained from the DNA. The sample shows 150,000 to 200,000 clones, about 85% of them seen only once. Unmatched junction bases numbered 8, after V lost 6 bases and J lost 2 bases. This CDR3 comprises 15 residues. CDR1 and CDR2 (germline): SQVTM, ANQGSEA. This clonotype originated in a man between 70 and 80 years old who had recovered from COVID-19. J is TRBJ2-1 and V is TRBV29-1; TRBD2 matches 9 bases. What was sequenced was peripheral blood. As DNA, the CDR3 is TGCAGCGTCCTTCGGGCTAGCGGGACCTACAATGAGCAGTTCTTC. Translation gives CSVLRASGTYNEQFF.